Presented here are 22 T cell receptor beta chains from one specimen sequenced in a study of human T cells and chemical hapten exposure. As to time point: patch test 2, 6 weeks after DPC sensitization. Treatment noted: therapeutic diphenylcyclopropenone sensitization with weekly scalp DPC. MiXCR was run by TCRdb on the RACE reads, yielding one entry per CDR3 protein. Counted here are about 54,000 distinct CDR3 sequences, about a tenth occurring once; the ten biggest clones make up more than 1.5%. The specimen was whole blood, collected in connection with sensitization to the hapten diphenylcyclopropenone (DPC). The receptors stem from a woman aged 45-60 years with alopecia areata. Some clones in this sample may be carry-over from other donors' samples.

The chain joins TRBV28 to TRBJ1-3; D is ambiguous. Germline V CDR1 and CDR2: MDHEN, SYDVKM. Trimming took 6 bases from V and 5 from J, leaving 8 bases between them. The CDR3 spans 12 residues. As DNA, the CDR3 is TGTGCCAGCAGCATAACAAGAAACACCATATATTTT. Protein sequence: CASSITRNTIYF.

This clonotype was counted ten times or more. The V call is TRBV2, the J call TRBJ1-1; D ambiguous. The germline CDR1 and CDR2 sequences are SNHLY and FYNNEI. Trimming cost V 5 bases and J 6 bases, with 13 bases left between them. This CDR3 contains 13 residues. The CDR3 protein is CASSSDPRAEAFF. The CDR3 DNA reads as TGTGCCAGCAGTTCAGACCCTCGGGCTGAAGCTTTCTTT.

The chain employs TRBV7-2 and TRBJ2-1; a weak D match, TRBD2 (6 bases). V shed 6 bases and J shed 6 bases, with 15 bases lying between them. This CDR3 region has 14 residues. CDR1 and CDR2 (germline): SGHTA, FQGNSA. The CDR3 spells CASRGGGFINEQFF. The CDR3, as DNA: TGTGCCAGCAGGGGAGGTGGGTTTATCAATGAGCAGTTCTTC.

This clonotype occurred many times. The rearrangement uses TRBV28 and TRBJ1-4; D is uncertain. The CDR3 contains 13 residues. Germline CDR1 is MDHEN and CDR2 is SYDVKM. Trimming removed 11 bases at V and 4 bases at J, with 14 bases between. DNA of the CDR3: TGTGCCCATAAGGCGGGGTATAATGAAAAACTGTTTTTT. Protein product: CAHKAGYNEKLFF.

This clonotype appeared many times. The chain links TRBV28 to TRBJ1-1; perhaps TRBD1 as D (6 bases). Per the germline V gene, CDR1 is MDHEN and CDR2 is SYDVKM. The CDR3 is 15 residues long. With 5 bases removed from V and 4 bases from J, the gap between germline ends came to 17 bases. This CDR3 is CASSPARGTATEAFF. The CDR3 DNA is TGTGCCAGCAGTCCCGCCAGGGGAACCGCCACTGAAGCTTTCTTT.

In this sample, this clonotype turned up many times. This chain's CDR3 is CASSVTPGGYGYTF. The DNA for the CDR3 is TGTGCCAGCAGTGTAACACCAGGGGGGTACGGCTACACCTTC. The chain uses TRBV2 and TRBJ1-2; TRBD1 aligns across 7 bases. The CDR3 is 14 amino acids. Germline V gene sequence: CDR1 SNHLY, CDR2 FYNNEI. J was trimmed by 8 bases and V by 4 bases; bases with no gene match: 10.

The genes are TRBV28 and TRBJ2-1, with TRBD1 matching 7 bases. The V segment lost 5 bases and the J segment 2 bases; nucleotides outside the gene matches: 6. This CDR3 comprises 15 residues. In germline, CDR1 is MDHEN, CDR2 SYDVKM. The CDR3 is CASSTKGAPYNEQFF. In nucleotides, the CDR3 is TGTGCCAGCAGTACCAAGGGGGCCCCCTACAATGAGCAGTTCTTC.

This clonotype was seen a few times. The CDR3 sequence: CASSSRFGTSGNTIYF. In DNA, the CDR3 is TGTGCCAGCAGCTCCAGATTTGGGACCTCTGGAAACACCATATATTTT. V usage is TRBV7-6 and J usage is TRBJ1-3; D may be TRBD1 (5 bases). Germline CDR1 and CDR2: SGHVS and FNYEAQ. CDR3 size: 16 residues. The ends were cut back, 4 bases at V and 0 bases at J, with 13 bases in the middle.

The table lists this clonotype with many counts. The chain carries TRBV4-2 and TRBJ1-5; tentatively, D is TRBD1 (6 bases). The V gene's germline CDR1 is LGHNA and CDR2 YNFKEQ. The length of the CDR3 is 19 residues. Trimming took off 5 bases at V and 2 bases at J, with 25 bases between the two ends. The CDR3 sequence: CASSSTTYRMAGGNQPQHF. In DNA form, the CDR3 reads TGTGCCAGCAGCTCAACTACATATAGGATGGCAGGGGGCAATCAGCCCCAGCATTTT.

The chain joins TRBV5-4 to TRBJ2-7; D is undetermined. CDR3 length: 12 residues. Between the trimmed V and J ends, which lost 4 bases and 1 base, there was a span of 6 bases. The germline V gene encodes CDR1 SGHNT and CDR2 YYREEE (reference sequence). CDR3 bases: TGTGCCAGCAGCAGCGAGTCCTACGAGCAGTACTTC. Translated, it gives CASSSESYEQYF. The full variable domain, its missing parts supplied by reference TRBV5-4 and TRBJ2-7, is ETGVTQSPTHLIKTRGQQVTLRCSSQSGHNTVSWYQQALGQGPQFIFQYYREEENGRGNFPPRFSGLQFPNYSSELNVNALELDDSALYLCASSSESYEQYFGPGTRLTVT.

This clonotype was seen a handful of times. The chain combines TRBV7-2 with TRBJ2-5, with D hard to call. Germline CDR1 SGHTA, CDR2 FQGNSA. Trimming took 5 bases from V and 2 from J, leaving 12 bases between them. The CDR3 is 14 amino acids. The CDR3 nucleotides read TGTGCCAGCAGCCCCAGAGGTTGGCAAGAGACCCAGTACTTC. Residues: CASSPRGWQETQYF. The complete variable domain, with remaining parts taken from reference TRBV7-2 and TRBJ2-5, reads GAGVSQSPSNKVTEKGKDVELRCDPISGHTALYWYRQSLGQGLEFLIYFQGNSAPDKSGLPSDRFSAERTGGSVSTLTIQRTQQEDSAVYLCASSPRGWQETQYFGPGTRLLVL.

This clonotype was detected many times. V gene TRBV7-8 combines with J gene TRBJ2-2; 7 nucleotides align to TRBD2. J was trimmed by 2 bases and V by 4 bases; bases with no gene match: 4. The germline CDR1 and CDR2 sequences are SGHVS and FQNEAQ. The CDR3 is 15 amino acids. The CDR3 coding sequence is TGTGCCAGCAGCTCCGCGACTAGCAACACCGGGGAGCTGTTTTTT. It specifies CASSSATSNTGELFF.

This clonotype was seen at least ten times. CDR3 in amino acids: CASSLAAYNEQFF. Here the CDR3 DNA reads TGTGCCAGCAGCTTAGCGGCGTATAATGAGCAGTTCTTC. The chain has TRBV11-2 and TRBJ2-1; no firm D call. Trimming removed 1 base from V and 7 bases from J, with 8 bases in between. The length of the CDR3 is 13 residues. Germline CDR1 reads SGHAT; CDR2 reads FQNNGV. The complete variable domain, with remaining parts taken from reference TRBV11-2 and TRBJ2-1, reads EAGVAQSPRYKIIEKRQSVAFWCNPISGHATLYWYQQILGQGPKLLIQFQNNGVVDDSQLPKDRFSAERLKGVDSTLKIQPAKLEDSAVYLCASSLAAYNEQFFGPGTRLTVL.

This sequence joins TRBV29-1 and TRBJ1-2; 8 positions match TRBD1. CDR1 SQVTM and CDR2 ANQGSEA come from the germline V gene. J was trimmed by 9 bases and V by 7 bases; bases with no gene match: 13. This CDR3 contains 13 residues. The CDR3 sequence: CSARRSGGNSYTF. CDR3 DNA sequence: TGCAGCGCCCGTCGCTCAGGGGGCAATAGCTACACCTTC.

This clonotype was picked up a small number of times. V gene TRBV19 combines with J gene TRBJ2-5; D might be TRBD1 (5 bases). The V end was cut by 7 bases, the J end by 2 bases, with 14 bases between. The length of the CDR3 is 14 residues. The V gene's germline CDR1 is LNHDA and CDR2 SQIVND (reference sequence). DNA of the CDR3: TGTGCCAGTATGAAGCAGGGCCTTCAAGAGACCCAGTACTTC. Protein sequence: CASMKQGLQETQYF.

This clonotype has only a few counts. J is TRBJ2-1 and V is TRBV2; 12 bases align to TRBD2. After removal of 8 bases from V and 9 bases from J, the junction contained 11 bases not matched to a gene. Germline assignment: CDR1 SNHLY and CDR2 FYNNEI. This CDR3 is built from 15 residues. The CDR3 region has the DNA TGTGCCAGCGAACCGACTAGCGGGGGTACGGGTGAGCAGTTCTTC. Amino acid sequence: CASEPTSGGTGEQFF.

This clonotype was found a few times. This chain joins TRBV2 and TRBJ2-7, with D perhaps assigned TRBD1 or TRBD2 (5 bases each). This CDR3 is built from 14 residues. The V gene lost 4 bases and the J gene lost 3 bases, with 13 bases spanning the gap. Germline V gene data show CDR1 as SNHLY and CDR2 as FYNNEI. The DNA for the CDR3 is TGTGCCAGCAGTGTTGCGCCGGGGCACTACGAGCAGTACTTC. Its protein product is CASSVAPGHYEQYF. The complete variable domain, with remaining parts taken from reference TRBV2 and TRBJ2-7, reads EPEVTQTPSHQVTQMGQEVILRCVPISNHLYFYWYRQILGQKVEFLVSFYNNEISEKSEIFDDQFSVERPDGSNFTLKIRSTKLEDSAMYFCASSVAPGHYEQYFGPGTRLTVT.

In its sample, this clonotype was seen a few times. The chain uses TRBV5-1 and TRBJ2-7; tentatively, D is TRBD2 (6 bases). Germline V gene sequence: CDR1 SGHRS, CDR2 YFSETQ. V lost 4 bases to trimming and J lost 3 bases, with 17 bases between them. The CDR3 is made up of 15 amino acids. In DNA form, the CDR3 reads TGCGCCAGCAGCGGGGGGTTGCCCTGGGACTACGAGCAGTACTTC. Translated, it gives CASSGGLPWDYEQYF.

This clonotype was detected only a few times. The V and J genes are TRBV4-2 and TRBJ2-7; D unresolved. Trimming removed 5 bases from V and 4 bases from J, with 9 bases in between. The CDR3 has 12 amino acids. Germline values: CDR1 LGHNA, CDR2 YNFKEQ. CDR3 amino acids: CASSSTGYEQYF. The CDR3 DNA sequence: TGTGCCAGCAGCTCTACTGGGTACGAGCAGTACTTC.

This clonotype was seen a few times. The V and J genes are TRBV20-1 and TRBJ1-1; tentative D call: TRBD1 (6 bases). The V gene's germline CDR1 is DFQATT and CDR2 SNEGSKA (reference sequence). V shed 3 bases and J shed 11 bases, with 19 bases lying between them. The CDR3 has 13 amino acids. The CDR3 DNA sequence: TGCAGTGCTAGGAGGAGGTTCCAGGGGATGGCTTTCTTT. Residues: CSARRRFQGMAFF.

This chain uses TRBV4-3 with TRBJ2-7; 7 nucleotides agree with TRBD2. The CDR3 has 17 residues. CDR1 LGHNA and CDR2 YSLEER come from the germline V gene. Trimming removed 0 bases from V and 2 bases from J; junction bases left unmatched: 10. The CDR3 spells CASSQDPRLAGTYEQYF. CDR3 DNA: TGCGCCAGCAGCCAAGATCCCCGACTAGCTGGAACCTACGAGCAGTACTTC.

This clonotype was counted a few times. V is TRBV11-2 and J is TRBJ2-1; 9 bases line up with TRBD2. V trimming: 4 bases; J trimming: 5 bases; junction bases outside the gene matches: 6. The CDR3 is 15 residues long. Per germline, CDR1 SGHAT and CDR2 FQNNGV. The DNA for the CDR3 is TGTGCCAGCAGCTCGGGACTAGCCTCGAACAATGAGCAGTTCTTC. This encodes CASSSGLASNNEQFF.